The 28 T cell receptor beta chains given below trace back to one sample, sequenced in a study of control samples from healthy donors and cancer patients. Libraries were prepared by immunoSEQ multiplex PCR; TCRdb keeps only in-frame clonotypes and omits some of them. The sample yields approximately 94,000 clones, 65% to 85% seen once. The sequencing sample was made of PBMCs. Source of these receptors: a man between 65 and 80 years old with lung cancer.

This sequence joins TRBV27 and TRBJ1-2, with 8 bases identical to TRBD1. After removal of 3 bases from V and 7 bases from J, the junction contained 4 bases not matched to a gene. The CDR3 covers 13 residues. From germline, CDR1 is MNHEY and CDR2 SMNVEV (reference sequence). CDR3 protein: CASSFDRGFGYTF. For the CDR3, the DNA is TGTGCCAGCAGTTTCGACAGGGGTTTTGGCTACACCTTC.

The chain links TRBV29-1 to TRBJ1-4; tentatively, D is TRBD1 (5 bases). Trimming removed 7 bases at V and 7 bases at J, with 19 bases between. The CDR3 extends over 14 amino acids. Per germline, CDR1 SQVTM and CDR2 ANQGSEA. As DNA, the CDR3 is TGCAGCGGCCGGGACTCTGTTTTTAGTGAAAAACTGTTTTTT. This translates into CSGRDSVFSEKLFF.

This rearrangement joins TRBV6-5 to TRBJ2-7; D is undetermined. The CDR3 spans 12 residues. Germline-derived CDR1 and CDR2 are MNHEY and SVGAGI. V was clipped by 6 bases and J by 4 bases, with 10 bases between them. The CDR3 spells CASSPNPYEQYF. CDR3 DNA: TGTGCCAGCAGCCCAAACCCATACGAGCAGTACTTC.

The V gene is TRBV15, the J gene TRBJ1-2, with a weak D call TRBD1 (5 bases). This CDR3 has 15 amino acids. Trimming removed 3 bases at V and 1 base at J, with 12 bases between. Germline lookup yields CDR1 LNHNV and CDR2 YYDKDF (reference sequence). CDR3 sequence (DNA): TGTGCCACCAGCAGCGGGGACGTGCTTAACTATGGCTACACCTTC. It codes for CATSSGDVLNYGYTF. Supplemented by reference TRBV15 and TRBJ1-2, the full variable domain reads DAMVIQNPRYQVTQFGKPVTLSCSQTLNHNVMYWYQQKSSQAPKLLFHYYDKDFNNEADTPDNFQSRRPNTSFCFLDIRSPGLGDTAMYLCATSSGDVLNYGYTFGSGTRLTVV.

The rearrangement uses TRBV12-5 and TRBJ1-2; 7 bases fit TRBD1. The CDR3 length is 16 residues. Germline assignment: CDR1 LGHNT and CDR2 FRNRAP. V was pared by 0 bases and J by 8 bases, with 12 bases of the junction left unmatched. CDR3 sequence: CASGLVHGGGGSGYTF. As DNA, the CDR3 is TGTGCTAGTGGTTTGGTACACGGAGGGGGCGGATCCGGCTACACCTTC.

This clone was seen a single time. Written as DNA, the CDR3 is TGTGCCAGCAGCCACCTGGAGGGGGAGCAGTTCTTC. It encodes CASSHLEGEQFF. The chain has TRBV7-9 and TRBJ2-1; D might be TRBD2 (6 bases). Trimming removed 5 bases from V and 10 bases from J, with 12 bases in between. This CDR3 contains 12 residues. Germline loops: CDR1 SEHNR, CDR2 FQNEAQ (reference sequence).

The chain employs TRBV7-2 and TRBJ2-3, with 10 bases lining up with TRBD2. Germline loops: CDR1 SGHTA, CDR2 FQGNSA. V trimming: 4 bases; J trimming: 1 base; junction bases outside the gene matches: 8. This CDR3 is built from 17 residues. The CDR3 sequence: CASSSKGLAGGTDTQYF. The DNA of the CDR3 is TGTGCCAGCAGCTCTAAGGGGCTAGCGGGGGGCACAGATACGCAGTATTTT. The complete variable domain, with remaining parts taken from reference TRBV7-2 and TRBJ2-3, reads GAGVSQSPSNKVTEKGKDVELRCDPISGHTALYWYRQSLGQGLEFLIYFQGNSAPDKSGLPSDRFSAERTGGSVSTLTIQRTQQEDSAVYLCASSSKGLAGGTDTQYFGPGTRLTVL.

V gene TRBV11-2 combines with J gene TRBJ2-7, with TRBD1 matching 7 bases. J gave up 3 bases and V 3 bases, and 8 bases lay outside the gene matches. Germline lookup yields CDR1 SGHAT and CDR2 FQNNGV. This CDR3 is 15 amino acids long. CDR3 sequence (DNA): TGTGCCAGCAGCTTCAGACAGGGCAATCGCTACGAGCAGTACTTC. It yields the protein CASSFRQGNRYEQYF.

The rearrangement uses TRBV5-1 and TRBJ2-1, with TRBD1 matching over 8 bases. J lost 8 bases, V lost 3 bases, and 4 bases had no gene match. Germline-derived CDR1 and CDR2 are SGHRS and YFSETQ. This CDR3 comprises 13 residues. The DNA of the CDR3 is TGCGCCAGCAGCTCACAGGACAGGGATGAGCAGTTCTTC. Translating gives CASSSQDRDEQFF.

In DNA, the CDR3 is TGTGCCAGCAGCGTAGAAGCGGGATCCTACAATGAGCAGTTCTTC. Translated: CASSVEAGSYNEQFF. The J gene is TRBJ2-1, the V gene TRBV9; 7 bases line up with TRBD2. V was clipped by 0 bases and J by 1 base; unmatched bases: 1. Looked up from germline, CDR1 is SGDLS and CDR2 is YYNGEE. This CDR3 has 15 amino acids.

The CDR3 sequence is CASYGRDYGYTF. CDR3 nucleotide sequence: TGTGCCAGCTACGGGAGGGACTATGGCTACACCTTC. This rearrangement joins TRBV6-5 to TRBJ1-2; D call uncertain. From germline, CDR1 is MNHEY and CDR2 SVGAGI. Trimming cost V 8 bases and J 3 bases, with 10 bases left between them. CDR3 size: 12 residues.

V usage is TRBV19 and J usage is TRBJ2-1; 7 positions match TRBD2. With 5 bases clipped from V and 8 bases from J, the junction kept 12 bases outside the gene matches. This CDR3 contains 15 residues. Germline V CDR1 and CDR2: LNHDA, SQIVND (reference sequence). The CDR3: CASSAPGGRKDEQFF. The CDR3 DNA follows: TGTGCCAGTAGTGCGCCGGGAGGCCGAAAGGATGAGCAGTTCTTC. Full variable domain (rest looked up from reference TRBV19 and TRBJ2-1): DGGITQSPKYLFRKEGQNVTLSCEQNLNHDAMYWYRQDPGQGLRLIYYSQIVNDFQKGDIAEGYSVSREKKESFPLTVTSAQKNPTAFYLCASSAPGGRKDEQFFGPGTRLTVL.

J is TRBJ1-1 and V is TRBV4-3; D is possibly TRBD1 (6 bases). The V gene's germline CDR1 is LGHNA and CDR2 YSLEER. The CDR3 length is 18 residues. Trimming stripped 0 bases from V and 0 bases from J, with 17 bases between. CDR3 sequence: CASSQDHDRTKLNTEAFF. CDR3 DNA: TGCGCCAGCAGCCAAGATCACGACAGGACCAAACTGAACACTGAAGCTTTCTTT.

As DNA, the CDR3 is TGTGCCAGCAGCTTAGTGGCGGGGGGCGGCCAAGAGACCCAGTACTTC. It yields the protein CASSLVAGGGQETQYF. V and J are TRBV7-2 and TRBJ2-5, with 8 bases identical to TRBD2. There are 16 residues in the CDR3. Trimming removed 1 base from V and 1 base from J; junction bases left unmatched: 5. Per the germline V gene, CDR1 is SGHTA and CDR2 is FQGNSA.

The sample holds one count of this clone. The chain employs TRBV7-7 and TRBJ1-3, with no clear D. CDR1 and CDR2 from the germline V gene are SSHAT and FNYEAQ (reference sequence). V was pared by 4 bases and J by 4 bases, with 23 bases between. The length of the CDR3 is 18 residues. The CDR3 DNA reads as TGTGCCAGCAGCTCCGCTGTCCGACAATCCGGGTCCGGAAACACCATATATTTT. Translation: CASSSAVRQSGSGNTIYF. Filled out from reference TRBV7-7 and TRBJ1-3, the complete variable domain reads GAGVSQSPRYKVTKRGQDVTLRCDPISSHATLYWYQQALGQGPEFLTYFNYEAQPDKSGLPSDRFSAERPEGSISTLTIQRTEQRDSAMYRCASSSAVRQSGSGNTIYFGEGSWLTVV.

This chain uses TRBV24-1 with TRBJ1-5, with D unclear. The germline V gene has CDR1 KGHDR and CDR2 SFDVKD. The CDR3 covers 14 residues. V was cut by 4 bases and J by 3 bases, with 9 bases left in between. In nucleotides, the CDR3 is TGTGCCACCAGTGACGTACAGTCCAATCAGCCCCAGCATTTT. Its translation: CATSDVQSNQPQHF.

The chain uses TRBV28 and TRBJ2-7; D perhaps matches TRBD2 (6 bases). From germline, CDR1 is MDHEN and CDR2 SYDVKM. V was trimmed by 6 bases and J by 6 bases, leaving 9 bases between them. The CDR3 is 11 residues long. CDR3 sequence reads: CASRGGAEQYF. CDR3 bases: TGTGCCAGCAGGGGGGGTGCCGAGCAGTACTTC.

This sequence joins TRBV6-5 and TRBJ1-5; no reliable D call. CDR1 is MNHEY, CDR2 SVGAGI, per germline. The CDR3 has 14 amino acids. V was shortened by 11 bases and J by 0 bases, with 14 bases between the two germline ends. The CDR3 DNA follows: TGTGCCGGGCGCTCGGAGTATAGCAATCAGCCCCAGCATTTT. Protein product: CAGRSEYSNQPQHF.

The V and J genes are TRBV7-2 and TRBJ2-7; no clear D gene. Trimming stripped 5 bases from V and 4 bases from J, with 24 bases between. The CDR3 runs to 17 residues. Germline V gives CDR1 SGHTA, CDR2 FQGNSA. CDR3 bases: TGTGCCAGCAGCGAGCGAGCCCCGGTCGGGTATGTATACGAGCAGTACTTC. Its translation is CASSERAPVGYVYEQYF.

This clone turned up a few times. Compared with germline, one end of the junction differs, possibly owing to a read error. The rearrangement links TRBV30 to TRBJ1-1; 12 bases are shared with TRBD1. CDR3 length: 16 residues. Germline CDR1 and CDR2: GTSNPN and SVGIG (reference sequence). Here the CDR3 DNA reads TGTGCCTGGCATACCCGGGACAGGGGGCTGAATACTGAAGCTTTCTTT. Its protein is CAWHTRDRGLNTEAFF.

The chain has TRBV7-9 and TRBJ1-4, with D maybe TRBD1 (5 bases). Trimming took off 0 bases at V and 4 bases at J, with 9 bases between the two ends. The germline gives CDR1 SEHNR, CDR2 FQNEAQ (reference sequence). The CDR3 sequence is 15 residues long. CDR3 DNA: TGTGCCAGCAGCTTAGCGCAGGGCAATAATGAAAAACTGTTTTTT. It translates to CASSLAQGNNEKLFF.

This clone turned up a few times. The CDR3 sequence is CASKEGNDPGAYEQYF. For the CDR3, the DNA is TGTGCCAGCAAAGAGGGAAATGACCCAGGGGCCTACGAGCAGTACTTC. J is TRBJ2-7 and V is TRBV2; D is possibly TRBD1 (6 bases). Between the trimmed V and J ends, which lost 7 bases and 2 bases, there was a span of 21 bases. The CDR3 extends over 16 amino acids. Germline V CDR1 and CDR2: SNHLY, FYNNEI.

The V call is TRBV5-8, the J call TRBJ2-3; 10 bases match TRBD2. CDR3 length: 15 residues. From germline, CDR1 is SGHTS and CDR2 YDEGEE. With V trimmed by 5 bases and J by 2 bases, 5 bases remained unmatched. The CDR3 protein is CASSSGTSVTDTQYF. In DNA, the CDR3 is TGTGCCAGCAGTTCCGGGACTAGCGTCACAGATACGCAGTATTTT.

V gene TRBV3-1 (or the pseudogene TRBV3-2) combines with J gene TRBJ2-3; D remains unclear. Trimming removed 2 bases at V and 2 bases at J, with 17 bases between. From germline, CDR1 is LGHDT and CDR2 YNNKEL (reference sequence). CDR3 length: 17 amino acids. The CDR3 DNA sequence: TGTGCCAGCAGCCAATTTCAGAATCGCCAAGTCACAGATACGCAGTATTTT. Translated, it gives CASSQFQNRQVTDTQYF.

CDR3 DNA: TGTGCCAGCAGTGAACGGGCCCTGGGGGCTATCGGTGAGCAGTTCTTC. Protein sequence: CASSERALGAIGEQFF. J is TRBJ2-1 and V is TRBV2; D is perhaps TRBD1 (6 bases). This CDR3 is built from 16 residues. Trimming took off 2 bases at V and 9 bases at J, with 20 bases between the two ends. Germline V gene sequence: CDR1 SNHLY, CDR2 FYNNEI.

This chain uses TRBV28 with TRBJ2-2; D is tentatively TRBD1 or TRBD2 (5 bases each). Germline V CDR1 and CDR2: MDHEN, SYDVKM. The length of the CDR3 is 16 residues. With 5 bases removed from V and 0 bases from J, the gap between germline ends came to 13 bases. CDR3 amino acids: CASSSPGPPNTGELFF. CDR3 DNA sequence: TGTGCCAGCAGTAGCCCGGGACCCCCGAACACCGGGGAGCTGTTTTTT.

The chain combines TRBV9 with TRBJ1-4, with D tentatively TRBD1 (6 bases). CDR1 and CDR2 (germline): SGDLS, YYNGEE. The CDR3 has 14 residues. With 4 bases removed from V and 9 bases from J, the gap between germline ends came to 16 bases. CDR3 in amino acids: CASSPSITGQKLFF. The DNA of the CDR3 is TGTGCCAGCAGCCCATCAATAACAGGGCAAAAACTGTTTTTT.

This clone was seen a single time. This chain links TRBV5-5 with TRBJ1-3; no definite D call. The V end was cut by 3 bases, the J end by 1 base, with 8 bases between. CDR1 SGHKS and CDR2 YYEKEE come from the germline V gene (reference sequence). CDR3 size: 14 residues. The chain's CDR3 is CASSYGSSGNTIYF. CDR3 coding DNA: TGTGCCAGCAGCTACGGGAGTTCTGGAAACACCATATATTTT.